These 7 T cell receptor beta chains share one sample of origin, sequenced in a study of cytomegalovirus exposure and HLA in healthy donors. Both 60 Vbeta primers and 13 Jbeta primers went into the PCR. TCRdb keeps only in-frame clones here, not all; method: immunoSEQ multiplex PCR. The sample consists of about 140,000 clones, approximately 80% of them appearing once. The source material was PBMCs. The receptors stem from a man in his forties or fifties in good health and CMV-seronegative.

The rearrangement joins TRBV19 to TRBJ2-3; maybe TRBD1 (6 bases). The germline V and J ends were trimmed by 5 bases and 5 bases, with 20 bases remaining between them. The CDR3 has 16 amino acids. Germline CDR1 is LNHDA and CDR2 is SQIVND (reference sequence). In nucleotides, the CDR3 is TGTGCCAGTAGTCGGCCAGGGGCAGGGTGGGGAGATACGCAGTATTTT. Translated, it gives CASSRPGAGWGDTQYF.

This clone was seen a single time. The chain employs TRBV5-5 and TRBJ1-3; 10 nucleotides match TRBD1. The V gene's germline CDR1 is SGHKS and CDR2 YYEKEE (reference sequence). The CDR3 consists of 17 residues. J gave up 4 bases and V 4 bases, and 11 bases lay outside the gene matches. The CDR3 DNA follows: TGTGCCAGCAGCCCCGGGACAGGGGCCGATTGGGGAAACACCATATATTTT. Its protein product is CASSPGTGADWGNTIYF. The variable domain in full, with the rest retrieved from reference TRBV5-5 and TRBJ1-3, is DAGVTQSPTHLIKTRGQQVTLRCSPISGHKSVSWYQQVLGQGPQFIFQYYEKEERGRGNFPDRFSARQFPNYSSELNVNALLLGDSALYLCASSPGTGADWGNTIYFGEGSWLTVV.

This chain uses TRBV12-5 with TRBJ1-1; weak D call: TRBD1 (6 bases). The germline V gene has CDR1 LGHNT and CDR2 FRNRAP. This CDR3 contains 14 residues. The germline V and J ends were trimmed by 2 bases and 3 bases, with 10 bases remaining between them. The CDR3 here is CASGLRGADTEAFF. In DNA form, the CDR3 reads TGTGCTAGTGGTTTGCGGGGGGCGGACACTGAAGCTTTCTTT. The full variable domain, its missing parts supplied by reference TRBV12-5 and TRBJ1-1, is DARVTQTPRHKVTEMGQEVTMRCQPILGHNTVFWYRQTMMQGLELLAYFRNRAPLDDSGMPKDRFSAEMPDATLATLKIQPSEPRDSAVYFCASGLRGADTEAFFGQGTRLTVV.

The chain is built from TRBV19 and TRBJ1-6; D gene unclear. CDR3 length: 14 residues. The germline CDR1 and CDR2 sequences are LNHDA and SQIVND (reference sequence). V was clipped by 7 bases and J by 7 bases, with 14 bases between them. CDR3 DNA sequence: TGTGCCAGTAAGGTGAGGGATGGAAATTCACCCCTCCACTTT. This sequence encodes CASKVRDGNSPLHF.

This clone was seen a few times. The chain has TRBV5-1 and TRBJ1-3; weak D call: TRBD1 (5 bases). This CDR3 comprises 15 residues. The V gene's germline CDR1 is SGHRS and CDR2 YFSETQ. V was cut by 4 bases and J by 0 bases, with 11 bases left in between. The CDR3 sequence: CASSGGTFSGNTIYF. CDR3 sequence (DNA): TGCGCCAGCAGCGGGGGGACCTTCTCTGGAAACACCATATATTTT.

This clone is a singleton in its sample. The chain couples TRBV7-9 to TRBJ2-1; D is undetermined. Trimming took off 4 bases at V and 13 bases at J, with 11 bases between the two ends. The CDR3 extends over 11 amino acids. The germline gives CDR1 SEHNR, CDR2 FQNEAQ (reference sequence). The CDR3 protein is CASSSRLNQFF. The DNA of the CDR3 is TGTGCCAGCAGCTCCCGACTCAATCAGTTCTTC.

The chain combines TRBV28 with TRBJ2-7; 8 nucleotides line up with TRBD1. CDR1 MDHEN and CDR2 SYDVKM come from the germline V gene. The CDR3 covers 13 residues. Trimming at V came to 3 bases and at J to 12 bases, leaving 10 bases not matched to a gene. The CDR3 DNA reads TGTGCCAGCAGTTTGTCGACAGGGGACTTACCGTACTTC. This codes for CASSLSTGDLPYF.